The clone carrying this T cell receptor beta chain has more than one count but fewer than ten. The antigen is unknown. CDR3 length: 16 residues. The germline gives CDR1 MDHEN, CDR2 SYDVKM. V was clipped by 7 bases and J by 0 bases, with 19 bases between them. The entry originates in a study of T-cell memory formation after mild COVID-19. The study, taken as a whole, reports: Still unconfirmed is whether the second-wave clones peaking on day 37 recognized SARS-CoV-2.

TCRdb independently ran MiXCR on the 5' RACE reads; one entry per CDR3 protein. Among about 440,000 distinct CDR3 sequences listed, roughly 20% were seen once. V usage is TRBV28 and J usage is TRBJ2-7, with D perhaps matching TRBD1 (8 bases). Input material: PBMCs or a T cell subset sorted from them (not recorded which). The TCR comes from an adult woman who had mild COVID-19 (a few samples of this study predate the infection). Cell type and time point are not known. The CDR3 DNA reads TGTGCCAGCACCCCAACAGGGGGGGCGAGCTCCTACGAGCAGTACTTC. It specifies CASTPTGGASSYEQYF.